The 15 T cell receptor beta chains reported below all come from one sample, sequenced in a study of T cell responses to AZD1222 COVID-19 vaccine. Generated by immunoSEQ multiplex PCR, the TCRdb table keeps only in-frame clones and is missing some. This repertoire shows about 91,000 clones, more than 70% found once; its top ten account for 15% to 20%. The sample here was peripheral blood, taken on day 0 of AZD1222 vaccination. These receptors all stem from an adult in good health.

This clone was recorded only once. As DNA, the CDR3 is TGTGCCATCAGTCAGACTAGCGGGAGATTCGAGCAGTACTTC. Encoded protein: CAISQTSGRFEQYF. This chain connects TRBV10-3 to TRBJ2-7; 12 positions match TRBD2. The CDR3 spans 14 residues. Germline CDR1 ENHRY, CDR2 SYGVKD. V shed 5 bases, J shed 6 bases, and the junction held 5 bases outside the gene matches.

The rearrangement links TRBV15 to TRBJ1-1, with 8 bases matching TRBD1. CDR3 size: 12 residues. Germline CDR1 LNHNV, CDR2 YYDKDF (reference sequence). The trim removed 6 bases at V and 5 bases at J, leaving 2 bases unmatched. CDR3 sequence (DNA): TGTGCCACCAGGACAGGGGAGACTGAAGCTTTCTTT. It is translated as CATRTGETEAFF.

CDR3 nucleotide sequence: TGTGCCAGCAGCCTACAGGCCAGCCGCGCCTACGAGCAGTACTTC. Translating it yields CASSLQASRAYEQYF. The chain carries TRBV7-2 and TRBJ2-7; D may be TRBD1 (5 bases). This CDR3 contains 15 residues. V lost 5 bases and J lost 2, with 16 bases in between. From germline, CDR1 is SGHTA and CDR2 FQGNSA.

The chain combines TRBV7-3 with TRBJ2-7, with 8 bases aligning to TRBD2. J lost 2 bases, V lost 5 bases, and 8 bases had no gene match. Germline V gene sequence: CDR1 SGHTA, CDR2 FQGTGA. CDR3 length: 15 amino acids. The CDR3: CASSSSGSPTYEQYF. The CDR3 DNA follows: TGTGCCAGCAGCAGCAGCGGGAGCCCTACCTACGAGCAGTACTTC.

The chain has TRBV27 and TRBJ1-5; D remains ambiguous. The CDR3 totals 14 residues. Germline CDR1 MNHEY, CDR2 SMNVEV (reference sequence). V was shortened by 6 bases and J by 4 bases, with 13 bases between the two germline ends. CDR3 region: CASSQRAGNQPQHF. The DNA of the CDR3 is TGTGCCAGCAGCCAGCGGGCGGGGAATCAGCCCCAGCATTTT.

The chain recombines TRBV2 with TRBJ2-1; 11 bases are shared with TRBD1. Per germline, CDR1 SNHLY and CDR2 FYNNEI. Unmatched junction bases numbered 6, after V lost 10 bases and J lost 4 bases. The CDR3 has 14 residues. In DNA form, the CDR3 reads TGTGCCACCCGTGGGACAGGGGGTTACAATGAGCAGTTCTTC. Protein sequence: CATRGTGGYNEQFF.

This clone occurred a few times. This chain connects TRBV2 to TRBJ2-3; D not certain. This CDR3 region has 14 residues. CDR1 and CDR2 from the germline V gene are SNHLY and FYNNEI. V was trimmed by 6 bases and J by 2 bases, leaving 12 bases between them. CDR3 sequence reads: CASSGEEYTDTQYF. In DNA form, the CDR3 reads TGTGCCAGCAGCGGCGAGGAGTACACAGATACGCAGTATTTT.

This clone was seen only once. The J gene is TRBJ1-5, the V gene TRBV10-3, with D unclear. Deletions cut 11 bases from V and 2 bases from J, with 13 bases between. This CDR3 has 13 residues. The germline gives CDR1 ENHRY, CDR2 SYGVKD. The CDR3 is CASELWGNQPQHF. For the CDR3, the DNA is TGTGCCTCAGAGCTTTGGGGCAATCAGCCCCAGCATTTT.

This clone is a singleton in its sample. V is TRBV7-8 and J is TRBJ2-2; D possibly uses TRBD1 or TRBD2 (6 bases each). Germline V lookup: CDR1 SGHVS, CDR2 FQNEAQ. There are 16 residues in the CDR3. V was trimmed by 6 bases and J by 5 bases, leaving 19 bases between them. CDR3 residues: CASRSRRGRETGELFF. CDR3 bases: TGTGCCAGCAGGTCGCGCAGGGGCCGGGAGACCGGGGAGCTGTTTTTT.

The chain combines TRBV20-1 with TRBJ1-5; TRBD1 aligns across 10 bases. The V segment lost 5 bases and the J segment 3 bases; nucleotides outside the gene matches: 4. The CDR3 is made up of 14 amino acids. Germline CDR1 DFQATT, CDR2 SNEGSKA (reference sequence). The CDR3 loop is CSAGDRGPNQPQHF. CDR3 DNA sequence: TGCAGTGCTGGTGACAGGGGGCCCAATCAGCCCCAGCATTTT.

This sequence joins TRBV2 and TRBJ1-5, with D perhaps TRBD1 (6 bases). CDR1 and CDR2 from the germline V gene are SNHLY and FYNNEI. Trimming cost V 6 bases and J 4 bases, with 16 bases left between them. The CDR3 runs to 15 residues. The CDR3 is CASSYTGHQNQPQHF. The DNA of the CDR3 is TGTGCCAGCAGCTATACGGGACATCAAAATCAGCCCCAGCATTTT.

This clone was recorded only once. This rearrangement joins TRBV2 to TRBJ1-2, with 9 bases aligning to TRBD1. V was clipped by 5 bases and J by 6 bases; unmatched bases: 7. The CDR3 runs to 14 residues. Germline loops: CDR1 SNHLY, CDR2 FYNNEI. CDR3 protein: CASSLRQGEDGYTF. In nucleotides, the CDR3 is TGTGCCAGCAGTCTAAGACAGGGGGAGGATGGCTACACCTTC.

As DNA, the CDR3 is TGTGCCAGCAGTTCCCCTCGACAGAATGAAGCTTTCTTT. Residues: CASSSPRQNEAFF. This sequence joins TRBV6-5 and TRBJ1-1, with TRBD1 as a possible D gene (5 bases). This CDR3 has 13 residues. Trimming left V 4 bases short and J 7 bases short, with 13 bases between. Germline CDR1 reads MNHEY; CDR2 reads SVGAGI.

The chain couples TRBV3-1 (or the pseudogene TRBV3-2) to TRBJ2-3; D possibly corresponds to TRBD2 (6 bases). Trimming pared 4 bases from V and 5 bases from J, leaving 16 bases between. The CDR3 covers 15 residues. Germline V gene sequence: CDR1 LGHDT, CDR2 YNNKEL (reference sequence). Here the CDR3 DNA reads TGTGCCAGCAGCCGACTACCGGGGGTTGGAGATACGCAGTATTTT. Translated: CASSRLPGVGDTQYF.

The chain has TRBV3-1 (or the pseudogene TRBV3-2) and TRBJ2-5; 11 bases align to TRBD2. Germline CDR1 and CDR2: LGHDT and YNNKEL (reference sequence). The CDR3 covers 17 residues. With 2 bases clipped from V and 3 bases from J, the junction kept 8 bases outside the gene matches. This chain's CDR3 is CASSQLGLAEIKETQYF. The CDR3, as DNA: TGTGCCAGCAGCCAATTGGGACTAGCGGAAATTAAAGAGACCCAGTACTTC.